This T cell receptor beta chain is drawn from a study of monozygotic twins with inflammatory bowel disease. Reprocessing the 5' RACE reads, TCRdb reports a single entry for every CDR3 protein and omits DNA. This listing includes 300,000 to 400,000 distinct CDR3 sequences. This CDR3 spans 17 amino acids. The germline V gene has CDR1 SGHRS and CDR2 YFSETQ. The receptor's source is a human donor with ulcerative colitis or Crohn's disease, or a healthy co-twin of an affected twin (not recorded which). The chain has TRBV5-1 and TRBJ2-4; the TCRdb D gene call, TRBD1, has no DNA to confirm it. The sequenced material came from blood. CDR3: CASSQPDREVAKNIQYF.